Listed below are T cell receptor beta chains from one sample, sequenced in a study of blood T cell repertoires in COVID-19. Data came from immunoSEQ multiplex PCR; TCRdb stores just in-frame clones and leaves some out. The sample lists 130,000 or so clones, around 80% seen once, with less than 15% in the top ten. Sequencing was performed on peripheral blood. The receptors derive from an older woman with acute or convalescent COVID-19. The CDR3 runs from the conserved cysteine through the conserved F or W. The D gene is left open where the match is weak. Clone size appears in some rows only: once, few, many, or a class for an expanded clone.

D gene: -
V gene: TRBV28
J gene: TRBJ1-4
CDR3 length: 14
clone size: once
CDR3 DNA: TGTGCCAGCAGTGCGGGATTAGGAGGGGAAAAACTGTTTTTT
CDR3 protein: CASSAGLGGEKLFF

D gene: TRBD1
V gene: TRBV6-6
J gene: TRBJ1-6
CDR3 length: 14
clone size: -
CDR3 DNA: TGTGCCAGCAGCGAGGGACAGGGACATTCACCCCTCCACTTT
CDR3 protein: CASSEGQGHSPLHF

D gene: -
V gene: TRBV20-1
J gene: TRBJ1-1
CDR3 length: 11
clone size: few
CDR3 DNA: TGCAGTGCTAGAGGGCCCACTGAAGCTTTCTTT
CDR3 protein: CSARGPTEAFF

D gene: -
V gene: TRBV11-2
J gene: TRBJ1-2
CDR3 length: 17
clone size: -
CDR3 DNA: TGTGCCAGCAGCTTGGGAGGCAGGAGGGTGCGCGATCATGGCTACACCTTC
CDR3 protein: CASSLGGRRVRDHGYTF

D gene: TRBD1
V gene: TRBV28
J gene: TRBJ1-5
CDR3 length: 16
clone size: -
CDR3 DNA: TGTGCCAGCATTCCCCCGACAGGGCATAGCAATCAGCCCCAGCATTTT
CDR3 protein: CASIPPTGHSNQPQHF

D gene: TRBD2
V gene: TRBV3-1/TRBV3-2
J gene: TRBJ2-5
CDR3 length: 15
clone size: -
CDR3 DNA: TGTGCCAGCAGCCTTAGCGGGGGGCACCAAGAGACCCAGTACTTC
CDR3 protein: CASSLSGGHQETQYF

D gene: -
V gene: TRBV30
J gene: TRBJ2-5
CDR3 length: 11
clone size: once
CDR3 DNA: TGTGCCTGGGGGACTGCAGAGACCCAGTACTTC
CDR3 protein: CAWGTAETQYF

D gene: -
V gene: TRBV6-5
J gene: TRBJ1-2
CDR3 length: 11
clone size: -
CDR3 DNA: TGTGCCAGCGTAGATCTCTATGGCTACACCTTC
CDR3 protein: CASVDLYGYTF

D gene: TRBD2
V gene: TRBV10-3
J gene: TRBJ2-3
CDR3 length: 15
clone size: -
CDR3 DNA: TGTGCCATCAGTGTAGATAGCGGGGTGGTAGATACGCAGTATTTT
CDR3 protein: CAISVDSGVVDTQYF

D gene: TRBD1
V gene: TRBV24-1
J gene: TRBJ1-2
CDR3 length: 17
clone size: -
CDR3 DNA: TGTGCCACCAGTGACACCGGGACAGGGGGGACCCTGGGGGGCTACACCTTC
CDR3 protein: CATSDTGTGGTLGGYTF

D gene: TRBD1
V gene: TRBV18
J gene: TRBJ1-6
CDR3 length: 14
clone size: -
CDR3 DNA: TGTGCCAGCTCACGGGACAGCAATAATTCACCCCTCCACTTT
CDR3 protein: CASSRDSNNSPLHF

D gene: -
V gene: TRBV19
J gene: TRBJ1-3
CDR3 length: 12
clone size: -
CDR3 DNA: TGTGCCAGTATGAGCTCTGGAAACACCATATATTTT
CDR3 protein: CASMSSGNTIYF

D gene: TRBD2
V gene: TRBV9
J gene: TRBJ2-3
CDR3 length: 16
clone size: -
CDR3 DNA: TGTGCCAGCAGCCCAGTTCAAGCGGGGGGAAGGGATACGCAGTATTTT
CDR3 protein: CASSPVQAGGRDTQYF

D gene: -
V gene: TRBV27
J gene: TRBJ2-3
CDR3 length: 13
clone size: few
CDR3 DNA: TGTGCCAGCAGGCCCCCATGGGCGGATACGCAGTATTTT
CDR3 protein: CASRPPWADTQYF

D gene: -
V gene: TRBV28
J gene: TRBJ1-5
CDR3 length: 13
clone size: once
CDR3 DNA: TGTGCCAGCAGTCAACGGAGTAATCAGCCCCAGCATTTT
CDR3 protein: CASSQRSNQPQHF

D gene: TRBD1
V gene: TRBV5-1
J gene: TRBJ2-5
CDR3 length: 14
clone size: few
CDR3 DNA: TGCGCCAGCAATGTGGGACAGGGTCAAGAGACCCAGTACTTC
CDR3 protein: CASNVGQGQETQYF

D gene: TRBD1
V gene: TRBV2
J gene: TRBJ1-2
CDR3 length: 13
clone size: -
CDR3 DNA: TGTGCCAGCAGTGACGGCAGGGGGCATGGCTACACCTTC
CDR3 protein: CASSDGRGHGYTF

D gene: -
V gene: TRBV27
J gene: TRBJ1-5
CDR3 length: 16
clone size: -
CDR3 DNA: TGTGCCAGCGCCGTAAGGGCTGAGGGCGGCAATCAGCCCCAGCATTTT
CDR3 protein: CASAVRAEGGNQPQHF

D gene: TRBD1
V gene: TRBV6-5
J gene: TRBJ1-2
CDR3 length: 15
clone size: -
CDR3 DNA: TGTGCCAGCAGAGAGGGGGGGACAGGTTCCTATGGCTACACCTTC
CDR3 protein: CASREGGTGSYGYTF

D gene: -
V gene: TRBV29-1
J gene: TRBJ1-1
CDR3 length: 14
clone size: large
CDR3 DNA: TGCAGCGTGAGGGAGTGGAGTCGGAGGGCTGAAGCTTTCTTT
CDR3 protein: CSVREWSRRAEAFF

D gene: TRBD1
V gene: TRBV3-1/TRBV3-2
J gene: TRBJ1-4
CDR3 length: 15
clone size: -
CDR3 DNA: TGTGCCAGCAGCCGCCCCGGGACAGGGGGCGAAAAACTGTTTTTT
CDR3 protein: CASSRPGTGGEKLFF

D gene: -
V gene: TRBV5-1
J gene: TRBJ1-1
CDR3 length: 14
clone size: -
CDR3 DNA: TGCGCCAGCAAACTAGCCCCCAAGGACACTGAAGCTTTCTTT
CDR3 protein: CASKLAPKDTEAFF

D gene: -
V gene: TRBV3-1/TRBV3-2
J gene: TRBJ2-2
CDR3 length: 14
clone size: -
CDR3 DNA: TGTGCCAGCAGCCAGGCCAGGGTGGCCGGGGAGCTGTTTTTT
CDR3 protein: CASSQARVAGELFF

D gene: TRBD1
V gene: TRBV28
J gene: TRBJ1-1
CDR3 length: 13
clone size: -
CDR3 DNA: TGTGCCAGCAGTTTCGGGGACAGGTATGAAGCTTTCTTT
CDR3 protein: CASSFGDRYEAFF

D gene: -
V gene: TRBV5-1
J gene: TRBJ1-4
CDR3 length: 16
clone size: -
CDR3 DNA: TGCGCCAGCACCTCCGATGGCGTCGACAACTGGGAAAAACTGTTTTTT
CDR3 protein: CASTSDGVDNWEKLFF

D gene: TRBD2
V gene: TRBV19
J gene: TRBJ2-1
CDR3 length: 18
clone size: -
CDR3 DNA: TGTGCCAGTAGTATAGGTTCTCTTGGCGCGGGGGGGCCAAGGGAGCAGTTCTTC
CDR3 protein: CASSIGSLGAGGPREQFF

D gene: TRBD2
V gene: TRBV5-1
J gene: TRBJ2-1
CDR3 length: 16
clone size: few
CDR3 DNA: TGCGCCAGCAGCTCCCAGACTAGCAATCCCTCTCAGGAGCAGTTCTTC
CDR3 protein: CASSSQTSNPSQEQFF

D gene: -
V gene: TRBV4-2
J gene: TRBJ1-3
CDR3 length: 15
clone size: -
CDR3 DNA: TGTGCCAGCAGCCAAGTTAGGGGGACTGGAAACACCATATATTTT
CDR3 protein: CASSQVRGTGNTIYF

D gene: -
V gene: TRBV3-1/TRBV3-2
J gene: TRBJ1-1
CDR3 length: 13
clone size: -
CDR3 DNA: TGTGCCAGCAGCCGCTTGGGGAGCACTGAAGCTTTCTTT
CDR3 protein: CASSRLGSTEAFF

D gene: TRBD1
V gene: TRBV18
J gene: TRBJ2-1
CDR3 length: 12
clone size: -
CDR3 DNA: TGTGCCAGCTCCTCGACAGGGAATGAGCAGTTCTTC
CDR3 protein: CASSSTGNEQFF

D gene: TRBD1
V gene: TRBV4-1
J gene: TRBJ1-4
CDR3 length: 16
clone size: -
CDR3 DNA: TGCGCCAGCAGCCGAAATTCCGGGACAGGGGAGGAAAAACTGTTTTTT
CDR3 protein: CASSRNSGTGEEKLFF

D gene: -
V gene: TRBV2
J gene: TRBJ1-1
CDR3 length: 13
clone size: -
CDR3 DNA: TGTGCCACCTTGGACATATCGAACACTGAAGCTTTCTTT
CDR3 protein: CATLDISNTEAFF

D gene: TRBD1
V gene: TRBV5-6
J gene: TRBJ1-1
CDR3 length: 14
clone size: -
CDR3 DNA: TGTGCCAGCTCTGGACAGGGATGGAGGACTGAAGCTTTCTTT
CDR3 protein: CASSGQGWRTEAFF

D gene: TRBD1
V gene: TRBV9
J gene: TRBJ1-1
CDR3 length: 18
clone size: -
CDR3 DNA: TGTGCCAGCAGCGTAGGTCCCCTCTCGGACAGGGCTAACACTGAAGCTTTCTTT
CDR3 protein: CASSVGPLSDRANTEAFF

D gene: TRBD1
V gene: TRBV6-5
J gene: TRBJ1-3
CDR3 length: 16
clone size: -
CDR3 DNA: TGTGCCAGCAGTTACTCTCGACAGGGGAATGGAAACACCATATATTTT
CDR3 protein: CASSYSRQGNGNTIYF

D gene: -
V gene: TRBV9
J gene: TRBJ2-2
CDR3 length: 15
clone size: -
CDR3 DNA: TGTGCCAGCAGCCCCGAAGGGAGTAACACCGGGGAGCTGTTTTTT
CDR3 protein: CASSPEGSNTGELFF

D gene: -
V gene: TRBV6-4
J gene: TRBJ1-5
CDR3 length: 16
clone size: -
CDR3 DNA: TGTGCCAGCAGTGACTCGTCTTACAGCTACATCCAGCCCCAGCATTTT
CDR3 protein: CASSDSSYSYIQPQHF

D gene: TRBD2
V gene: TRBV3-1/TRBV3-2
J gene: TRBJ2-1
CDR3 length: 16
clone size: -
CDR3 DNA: TGTGCCAGCAGCCAAGATACACTAGCGGGGGGCAATGAGCAGTTCTTC
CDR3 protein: CASSQDTLAGGNEQFF

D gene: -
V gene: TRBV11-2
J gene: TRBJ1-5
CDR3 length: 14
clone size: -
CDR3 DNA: TGTGCCAGCAGCTTAGAAGGGGGTGGTCAGCCCCAGCATTTT
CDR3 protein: CASSLEGGGQPQHF

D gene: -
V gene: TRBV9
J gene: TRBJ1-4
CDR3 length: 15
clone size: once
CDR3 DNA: TGTGCCAGCAGCGTACAGGGGTCTGATAATGAAAAACTGTTTTTT
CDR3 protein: CASSVQGSDNEKLFF

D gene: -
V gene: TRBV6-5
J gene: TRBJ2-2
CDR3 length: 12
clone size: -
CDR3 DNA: TGTGCCAGCAGCACTATGACCGGGGAGCTGTTTTTT
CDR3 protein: CASSTMTGELFF

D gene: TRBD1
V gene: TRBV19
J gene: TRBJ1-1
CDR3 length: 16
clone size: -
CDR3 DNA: TGTGCCAGTAGTCGTCGGGACAGGGTAGGGTACACTGAAGCTTTCTTT
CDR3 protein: CASSRRDRVGYTEAFF